The text below deals with one T cell receptor beta chain. Germline V gene data show CDR1 as MNHEY and CDR2 as SVGAGI. The CDR3 sequence is 14 residues long. Deletions cut 2 bases from V and 1 base from J, with 8 bases between. Produced via immunoSEQ multiplex PCR; TCRdb's table is partial and in-frame only. This sample has 150,000 to 200,000 clones; about 86% occur once, and the top ten carry roughly 0.99%. These data are taken from a study of blood T cell repertoires in COVID-19. Overall study: The cDNA or gDNA used as material had been derived from T cells, B-cell-depleted T cells, or PBMCs.

The sequenced sample consisted of peripheral blood. V gene TRBV6-5 combines with J gene TRBJ1-2, with a possible D match to TRBD1 (6 bases). This TCR was sampled from a man aged 18-30 years with acute or convalescent COVID-19. The CDR3 sequence: CASSYIQGNYGYTF. CDR3 in DNA: TGTGCCAGCAGTTACATACAGGGTAACTATGGCTACACCTTC.